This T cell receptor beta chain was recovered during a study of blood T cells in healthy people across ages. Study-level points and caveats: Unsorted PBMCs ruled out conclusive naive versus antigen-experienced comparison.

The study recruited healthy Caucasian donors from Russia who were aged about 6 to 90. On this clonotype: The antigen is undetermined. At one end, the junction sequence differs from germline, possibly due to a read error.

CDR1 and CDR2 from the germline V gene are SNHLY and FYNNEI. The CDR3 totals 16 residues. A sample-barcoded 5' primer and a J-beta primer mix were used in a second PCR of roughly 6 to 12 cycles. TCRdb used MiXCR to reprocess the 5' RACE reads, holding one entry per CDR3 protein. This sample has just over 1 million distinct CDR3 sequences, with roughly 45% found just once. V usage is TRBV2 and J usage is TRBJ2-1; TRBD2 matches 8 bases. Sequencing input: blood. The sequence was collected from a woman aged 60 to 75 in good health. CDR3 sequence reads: CASRPPAGDTYNKQFF. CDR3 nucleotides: TGTGCCAGCAGGCCCCCAGCGGGAGACACCTACAATAAGCAGTTCTTC.